The 26 T cell receptor beta chains below all came from one sample that was sequenced in a study of control samples from healthy donors and cancer patients. Assay: immunoSEQ multiplex PCR; the TCRdb copy retains only in-frame clones and omits some. The sample holds 120,000 or so clones, more than 75% seen once. Input material: blood. The receptors stem from a man aged 35 to 55 in good health.

V and J are TRBV13 and TRBJ1-1, with D possibly TRBD1 on 6 matching bases. The CDR3 spans 13 residues. Trimming shortened V by 5 bases and J by 4 bases, and 11 bases separated the two germline ends. The germline V gene encodes CDR1 PRHDT and CDR2 FYEKMQ (reference sequence). CDR3 loop: CASSQKGVTEAFF. The DNA for the CDR3 is TGTGCCAGCAGCCAAAAGGGGGTCACTGAAGCTTTCTTT. Together with reference TRBV13 and TRBJ1-1, the CDR3 gives the full variable domain: AAGVIQSPRHLIKEKRETATLKCYPIPRHDTVYWYQQGPGQDPQFLISFYEKMQSDKGSIPDRFSAQQFSDYHSELNMSSLELGDSALYFCASSQKGVTEAFFGQGTRLTVV.

V is TRBV12-5 and J is TRBJ1-1; perhaps TRBD1 as D (6 bases). CDR1 LGHNT and CDR2 FRNRAP come from the germline V gene. The CDR3 covers 15 residues. V was trimmed by 6 bases and J by 1 base, leaving 15 bases between them. The CDR3 DNA reads TGTGCTAGTGGGAAAAGAAAGACAGGGAACACTGAAGCTTTCTTT. Its protein is CASGKRKTGNTEAFF.

This clone was found once. CDR3 sequence: CATSREGFGRGGPGNTIYF. As DNA, the CDR3 is TGTGCCACCAGCAGAGAAGGCTTTGGTCGGGGGGGGCCTGGAAACACCATATATTTT. The gene calls are TRBV15 and TRBJ1-3, with a weak D call TRBD1 (6 bases). The CDR3 is made up of 19 amino acids. The germline V gene has CDR1 LNHNV and CDR2 YYDKDF (reference sequence). V gave up 0 bases and J gave up 2 bases, with 20 bases separating them. Variable domain in full (rest from reference TRBV15 and TRBJ1-3): DAMVIQNPRYQVTQFGKPVTLSCSQTLNHNVMYWYQQKSSQAPKLLFHYYDKDFNNEADTPDNFQSRRPNTSFCFLDIRSPGLGDTAMYLCATSREGFGRGGPGNTIYFGEGSWLTVV.

V gene TRBV2 combines with J gene TRBJ1-1; D call uncertain. The CDR3 sequence is 11 residues long. The V and J ends lost 4 bases and 5 bases respectively, with 5 bases between them. Germline CDR1 and CDR2: SNHLY and FYNNEI. The DNA for the CDR3 is TGTGCCAGCAGTGCGGGGACTGAAGCTTTCTTT. Translated, it gives CASSAGTEAFF.

About this clone: This sample also contains other DNA sequences that code for the same CDR3. The rearrangement joins TRBV30 to TRBJ1-6; TRBD1 aligns across 8 bases. The CDR3 has 13 residues. CDR1 and CDR2 (germline): GTSNPN, SVGIG (reference sequence). J was trimmed by 7 bases and V by 5 bases; bases with no gene match: 4. The CDR3 spells CAWGTGGNSPLHF. DNA of the CDR3: TGTGCCTGGGGTACAGGGGGAAATTCACCCCTCCACTTT.

The rearrangement links TRBV7-2 to TRBJ1-3; unclear D gene. V was pared by 3 bases and J by 1 base, with 7 bases between. Germline V gene data show CDR1 as SGHTA and CDR2 as FQGNSA. The CDR3 consists of 14 residues. The chain's CDR3 is CASSLGPSGNTIYF. CDR3 in DNA: TGTGCCAGCAGCTTGGGTCCTTCTGGAAACACCATATATTTT. Full variable domain (missing parts from reference TRBV7-2 and TRBJ1-3): GAGVSQSPSNKVTEKGKDVELRCDPISGHTALYWYRQSLGQGLEFLIYFQGNSAPDKSGLPSDRFSAERTGGSVSTLTIQRTQQEDSAVYLCASSLGPSGNTIYFGEGSWLTVV.

The rearrangement links TRBV6-5 to TRBJ1-1; no definite D call. Looked up from germline, CDR1 is MNHEY and CDR2 is SVGAGI. Trimming pared 7 bases from V and 7 bases from J, leaving 19 bases between. CDR3 length: 14 amino acids. In nucleotides, the CDR3 is TGTGCCAGCAAGAGAGTACCCCACGGTGGTGAAGCTTTCTTT. This encodes CASKRVPHGGEAFF.

The chain couples TRBV9 to TRBJ2-1; D remains unclear. The V end was cut by 0 bases, the J end by 2 bases, with 9 bases between. The CDR3 has 15 residues. CDR1 and CDR2 (germline): SGDLS, YYNGEE. The DNA for the CDR3 is TGTGCCAGCAGCGTAGGGCAGTGGACCTACAATGAGCAGTTCTTC. This gives the protein CASSVGQWTYNEQFF.

The chain combines TRBV7-2 with TRBJ1-2, with no clear D. This CDR3 is 14 amino acids long. V was shortened by 1 base and J by 8 bases, with 14 bases between the two germline ends. Germline V gene data show CDR1 as SGHTA and CDR2 as FQGNSA. The CDR3 DNA sequence: TGTGCCAGCAGCTTAGGGCAGGAGGGAAGAGGCTACACCTTC. Translation gives CASSLGQEGRGYTF.

V usage is TRBV2 and J usage is TRBJ2-7; 11 positions match TRBD2. Per germline, CDR1 SNHLY and CDR2 FYNNEI. The CDR3 has 15 residues. Trimming took 6 bases from V and 3 from J; bases not matched to a gene: 7. CDR3 DNA: TGTGCCAGCAGATTTACTAGCGGGGGACTCTACGAGCAGTACTTC. It is translated as CASRFTSGGLYEQYF.

This CDR3 is CASSRGKPANYGYTF. The CDR3, as DNA: TGCGCCAGCAGCAGGGGGAAGCCAGCTAACTATGGCTACACCTTC. This chain uses TRBV5-1 with TRBJ1-2; possibly TRBD1 for D (6 bases). The CDR3 is 15 residues long. In germline, CDR1 is SGHRS, CDR2 YFSETQ. V lost 4 bases to trimming and J lost 0 bases, with 13 bases between them.

The rearrangement joins TRBV5-3 to TRBJ2-7; no firm D call. TRBV5-3 is classed as an ORF, of uncertain function. With 5 bases removed from V and 2 bases from J, the gap between germline ends came to 14 bases. This CDR3 spans 14 amino acids. CDR3: CARRTDKATYEQYF. The CDR3 DNA reads TGTGCCAGAAGGACGGATAAAGCCACCTACGAGCAGTACTTC.

This clone has just one count. This chain joins TRBV5-6 and TRBJ1-2; maybe TRBD1 (6 bases). Between the trimmed V and J ends, which lost 4 bases and 0 bases, there was a span of 13 bases. Germline values: CDR1 SGHDT, CDR2 YYEEEE. The length of the CDR3 is 15 residues. CDR3 in DNA: TGTGCCAGCAGCCCGGGGGCTAGCACTAACTATGGCTACACCTTC. This translates into CASSPGASTNYGYTF.

DNA of the CDR3: TGCAGCGCCCGGACAGGGCTTGAATACGAGCAGTACTTC. It codes for CSARTGLEYEQYF. The rearrangement joins TRBV29-1 to TRBJ2-7; the match to TRBD1 covers 8 bases. CDR1 is SQVTM and CDR2 is ANQGSEA in the germline V gene. The CDR3 contains 13 residues. The V gene end was trimmed by 7 bases and the J gene end by 4 bases; junction bases not matched to a gene: 9.

J is TRBJ2-7 and V is TRBV9; D not resolved. V was cut by 7 bases and J by 3 bases, with 14 bases left in between. Germline loops: CDR1 SGDLS, CDR2 YYNGEE. The CDR3 spans 13 residues. Written as DNA, the CDR3 is TGTGCCAGCTCCCCCCCGTCTAGCTACGAGCAGTACTTC. Translation gives CASSPPSSYEQYF.

This chain links TRBV5-1 with TRBJ2-2; perhaps TRBD2 as D (5 bases). Trimming took off 0 bases at V and 0 bases at J, with 12 bases between the two ends. CDR3 size: 17 residues. Germline CDR1 SGHRS, CDR2 YFSETQ. The CDR3 loop is CASSLVSGLANTGELFF. The CDR3 DNA reads TGCGCCAGCAGCTTGGTGTCGGGGTTGGCGAACACCGGGGAGCTGTTTTTT.

The genes are TRBV29-1 and TRBJ2-7, with D unclear. The CDR3 sequence is 15 residues long. Trimming pared 1 base from V and 0 bases from J, leaving 13 bases between. CDR1 SQVTM and CDR2 ANQGSEA come from the germline V gene. CDR3 loop: CSVEVSRLSSYEQYF. The CDR3 DNA reads as TGCAGCGTTGAAGTCTCACGGCTAAGCTCCTACGAGCAGTACTTC.

This CDR3 is CASSLYQGETQYF. CDR3 coding DNA: TGTGCCAGCAGCTTATACCAGGGAGAGACCCAGTACTTC. The rearrangement joins TRBV11-3 to TRBJ2-5; TRBD1 is a possible D gene (5 bases). V was shortened by 2 bases and J by 4 bases, with 8 bases between the two germline ends. The germline gives CDR1 SGHNT, CDR2 YENEEA. CDR3 length: 13 amino acids.

This clone was seen a single time. The chain has TRBV18 and TRBJ1-4; no reliable D call. V was cut by 6 bases and J by 5 bases, with 10 bases left in between. Germline assignment: CDR1 KGHSH and CDR2 LQKENI. The CDR3 has 13 residues. CDR3 nucleotides: TGTGCCAGCTCTATTTCGGAGAATGAAAAACTGTTTTTT. This gives the protein CASSISENEKLFF.

CDR3 in amino acids: CASSPHRDTEAFF. The CDR3 nucleotides read TGTGCCAGCAGTCCTCACCGCGACACTGAAGCTTTCTTT. The V call is TRBV27, the J call TRBJ1-1; no firm D call. Germline CDR1 MNHEY, CDR2 SMNVEV (reference sequence). Between the trimmed V and J ends, which lost 5 bases and 3 bases, there was a span of 10 bases. The CDR3 is 13 residues long.

V usage is TRBV9 and J usage is TRBJ1-2; 8 bases align to TRBD1. The CDR3 contains 13 residues. Germline values: CDR1 SGDLS, CDR2 YYNGEE. Unmatched junction bases numbered 4, after V lost 4 bases and J lost 5 bases. CDR3 sequence reads: CASSPRTGYGYTF. The CDR3 nucleotides read TGTGCCAGCAGCCCACGGACAGGGTATGGCTACACCTTC.

This chain uses TRBV5-6 with TRBJ1-2; the D gene is possibly TRBD1 (6 bases). The V gene's germline CDR1 is SGHDT and CDR2 YYEEEE. The CDR3 covers 13 residues. V was pared by 6 bases and J by 6 bases, with 15 bases between. The CDR3 region is CASNLGGVHGYTF. Written as DNA, the CDR3 is TGTGCCAGCAACTTAGGGGGTGTACATGGCTACACCTTC.

The CDR3 sequence is CASRDRGPDNSPLHF. In DNA form, the CDR3 reads TGTGCCAGCAGGGACCGGGGGCCGGATAATTCACCCCTCCACTTT. V and J are TRBV2 and TRBJ1-6, with D possibly matching TRBD1 (6 bases). Germline CDR1 reads SNHLY; CDR2 reads FYNNEI. CDR3 size: 15 residues. Trimming removed 6 bases at V and 5 bases at J, with 14 bases between. Filled out from reference TRBV2 and TRBJ1-6, the complete variable domain reads EPEVTQTPSHQVTQMGQEVILRCVPISNHLYFYWYRQILGQKVEFLVSFYNNEISEKSEIFDDQFSVERPDGSNFTLKIRSTKLEDSAMYFCASRDRGPDNSPLHFGNGTRLTVT.

V usage is TRBV5-5 and J usage is TRBJ1-2; D may be TRBD1 (6 bases). The CDR3 is made up of 14 amino acids. With 4 bases removed from V and 6 bases from J, the gap between germline ends came to 16 bases. Germline V gives CDR1 SGHKS, CDR2 YYEKEE (reference sequence). DNA for the CDR3: TGTGCCAGCAGCCGGGTCCAGGGGTTGGATGGCTACACCTTC. This encodes CASSRVQGLDGYTF.

This clone was seen a single time. The V gene is TRBV6-4, the J gene TRBJ2-3; D possibly corresponds to TRBD2 (6 bases). V gave up 3 bases and J gave up 4 bases, with 14 bases separating them. The CDR3 spans 15 residues. Looked up from germline, CDR1 is MRHNA and CDR2 is SNTAGT. Written as DNA, the CDR3 is TGTGCCAGCAGTGAAGTTGTGGGGACTGCAGATACGCAGTATTTT. Its translation is CASSEVVGTADTQYF.

The V gene is TRBV6-4, the J gene TRBJ2-5; possible D gene TRBD2, 5 bases. The V and J ends lost 0 bases and 4 bases respectively, with 12 bases between them. Germline CDR1 reads MRHNA; CDR2 reads SNTAGT. This CDR3 is built from 15 residues. The CDR3 bases are TGTGCCAGCAGTGACTCGAAAGAGGGTTTAGAGACCCAGTACTTC. Its translation is CASSDSKEGLETQYF.